Shown below are 12 T cell receptor beta chains from a single sample sequenced in a study of cytomegalovirus exposure and HLA in healthy donors. It was with 60 Vbeta and 13 Jbeta primers that the PCR ran. This table comes from immunoSEQ multiplex PCR, and its TCRdb copy is limited to in-frame clones, with some not included. The table lists around 230,000 clones, almost 80% of them singletons. Material: PBMCs. The receptors shown here come from a male donor in good health and CMV-seronegative.

This chain connects TRBV28 to TRBJ2-7, with a weak D call TRBD1 (6 bases). The V and J ends lost 8 bases and 2 bases respectively, with 13 bases between them. The CDR3 runs to 13 residues. Germline CDR1 reads MDHEN; CDR2 reads SYDVKM. Here the CDR3 DNA reads TGTGCCAGCGGTACAGGGTTCGCCTACGAGCAGTACTTC. It specifies CASGTGFAYEQYF.

The chain uses TRBV6-4 and TRBJ2-3; 12 bases are a match to TRBD2. The CDR3 totals 15 residues. The V gene's germline CDR1 is MRHNA and CDR2 SNTAGT. V lost 4 bases, J lost 2 bases, and 1 base stayed unmatched. In nucleotides, the CDR3 is TGTGCCAGCAGTGCTAGCGGGGGGGCCACAGATACGCAGTATTTT. This sequence encodes CASSASGGATDTQYF.

The rearrangement links TRBV9 to TRBJ2-3, with 10 bases lining up with TRBD2. This CDR3 has 15 amino acids. The germline gives CDR1 SGDLS, CDR2 YYNGEE. Germline trimming cut 0 bases from V and 5 bases from J; bases unmatched to any gene: 3. CDR3 sequence reads: CASSVEIAGGDTQYF. The CDR3 nucleotides are TGTGCCAGCAGCGTAGAGATAGCGGGGGGAGATACGCAGTATTTT.

This clone was counted a few times. The rearrangement uses TRBV29-1 and TRBJ2-7, with D maybe TRBD2 (6 bases). Germline V gives CDR1 SQVTM, CDR2 ANQGSEA. This CDR3 has 13 amino acids. Trimming stripped 4 bases from V and 0 bases from J, with 10 bases between. CDR3 residues: CSVGRALSYEQYF. The CDR3, as DNA: TGCAGCGTTGGGAGGGCCCTCTCCTACGAGCAGTACTTC.

Written as DNA, the CDR3 is TGTGCCAGCAGCCCCCTCGGGGGTGGCTACACCTTC. Translation gives CASSPLGGGYTF. The chain employs TRBV9 and TRBJ1-2; D is possibly TRBD1 (5 bases). Germline values: CDR1 SGDLS, CDR2 YYNGEE. Trimming took off 4 bases at V and 7 bases at J, with 11 bases between the two ends. The CDR3 totals 12 residues.

The rearrangement uses TRBV7-2 and TRBJ2-7, with 12 bases identical to TRBD1. CDR3 length equals 17 residues. From germline, CDR1 is SGHTA and CDR2 FQGNSA. V was clipped by 1 base and J by 2 bases; unmatched bases: 6. As DNA, the CDR3 is TGTGCCAGCAGCTTAGATTGGGGGACAGGGGGCGCCTACGAGCAGTACTTC. Translated, it gives CASSLDWGTGGAYEQYF. Full variable domain (remainder filled in from reference TRBV7-2 and TRBJ2-7): GAGVSQSPSNKVTEKGKDVELRCDPISGHTALYWYRQSLGQGLEFLIYFQGNSAPDKSGLPSDRFSAERTGGSVSTLTIQRTQQEDSAVYLCASSLDWGTGGAYEQYFGPGTRLTVT.

This clone was observed once. The chain uses TRBV2 and TRBJ1-1, with a tentative D call TRBD1 (6 bases). The CDR3 is 13 amino acids. V lost 5 bases, J lost 1 base, and 8 bases lay in between. Germline V gene lookup returns CDR1 SNHLY and CDR2 FYNNEI. This CDR3 reads CASSLQGNTEAFF. CDR3 nucleotide sequence: TGTGCCAGCAGTCTACAGGGGAACACTGAAGCTTTCTTT.

V is TRBV12-2 and J is TRBJ2-7; whether TRBD1, the table's D call, matches the DNA was not checked. TRBV12-2 is noted as a pseudogene. The CDR3 has 13 residues. In nucleotides, the CDR3 is TGTGCAAGTCGCTCCCAGGGGTGGTACGAGCAGTACTTC. Encoded protein: CASRSQGWYEQYF.

A remark on this clone: At one boundary the junction diverges from the germline segment, which might be a read error. J is TRBJ2-7 and V is TRBV7-9; D might be TRBD2 (5 bases). This CDR3 is built from 12 residues. Germline V gives CDR1 SEHNR, CDR2 FQNEAQ (reference sequence). DNA of the CDR3: TGTTCCAGCAGCCAGAGGGCATACGAGCAGTACTTC. This translates into CSSSQRAYEQYF.

This clone showed up just a few times. The chain carries TRBV4-3 and TRBJ1-6; TRBD1 might be the D (6 bases). This CDR3 region has 15 residues. Looked up from germline, CDR1 is LGHNA and CDR2 is YSLEER. V gave up 1 base and J gave up 7 bases, with 11 bases separating them. CDR3 residues: CASSQGSDSNSPLHF. CDR3 in DNA: TGCGCCAGCAGCCAAGGGTCGGACAGCAATTCACCCCTCCACTTT.

This clone has a single count. V usage is TRBV2 and J usage is TRBJ1-3; TRBD1 is a possible D gene (5 bases). The length of the CDR3 is 12 residues. Trimming cost V 10 bases and J 4 bases, with 11 bases left between them. CDR1 SNHLY and CDR2 FYNNEI come from the germline V gene. The CDR3 sequence: CATRVRGNTIYF. The CDR3 DNA is TGTGCCACCAGGGTCAGAGGAAACACCATATATTTT.

This clone was seen only a few times. The gene calls are TRBV9 and TRBJ2-5; D is possibly TRBD2 (6 bases). This CDR3 is 20 amino acids long. Trimming left V 0 bases short and J 4 bases short, with 28 bases between. The germline gives CDR1 SGDLS, CDR2 YYNGEE. As DNA, the CDR3 is TGTGCCAGCAGCGTAGCCGGGGGAACCACCCCGGCGGGGACTGGAGAGACCCAGTACTTC. Translation gives CASSVAGGTTPAGTGETQYF.